The rows below give T cell receptor beta chains drawn from one sample of a study of blood T cell repertoires in COVID-19. Clones were sequenced by immunoSEQ multiplex PCR, and TCRdb holds only the in-frame ones, with some missing. This table has about 280,000 clones, roughly 86% appearing once. Sequencing was carried out using peripheral blood. These receptors were collected from a man aged 35-49 years with active or convalescent COVID-19. Both conserved end residues are trimmed from each CDR3. A D gene is named only where the DNA matches it firmly.

D gene	V gene	CDR3 protein
TRBD1	TRBV5-5	ASSLRTGVFSGNTIY
.	TRBV29-1	SVEPDRSTDTQY
.	TRBV28	ASSSGISRGYT
.	TRBV19	ASSPQGYYGYT
TRBD2	TRBV24-1	ATSDPGTSILYNEQF
.	TRBV6-5	ASSYSAEGGGSQY
TRBD2	TRBV27	ASSSRSSRDYMAETQY
.	TRBV6-1	ASSEALLGLTEAF
.	TRBV18	ASSPRGGEGDTQY
TRBD2	TRBV24-1	ATSDISGTTHNEQF
.	TRBV11-2	ASSLSTQY
.	TRBV9	ASSASDIHSGNTIY
TRBD1	TRBV29-1	SVGGGQGEEQY
TRBD1	TRBV5-4	ASSIDRAGANVLT
TRBD1	TRBV5-4	ASSLPDRARTTEAF
.	TRBV25-1	ASSEYRGSGSPLH
.	TRBV7-9	ASSPNSDSTDTQY
TRBD1	TRBV7-3	ASSLHRDRGGGANVLT
.	TRBV7-9	ASTAEDYQPQH
.	TRBV5-4	ASKAGNTEAF
TRBD2	TRBV5-1	ASSLRDRPLAGANTGELF
TRBD2	TRBV28	ASSAQGTSGRGL
TRBD1	TRBV28	ASSGNRGRNTEAF
.	TRBV29-1	SVTDRRNEQF
TRBD2	TRBV11-1	ASSGWTAGGTDTQY
TRBD1	TRBV7-9	ASSFGQGSADTQY
TRBD1	TRBV5-1	ASSLRGQRETQY
.	TRBV5-1	ASSLEPGITEAF
TRBD1	TRBV24-1	ATSDSTGWGYGYT
TRBD1	TRBV30	AWSPGTGVLDTQY
.	TRBV20-1	SAWASYEQY
TRBD2	TRBV24-1	ATRAGGLQETQY
TRBD1	TRBV27	ASRSLQGKGESYNSPLH
.	TRBV3-1/TRBV3-2	ASSQFTGNEQF
TRBD1	TRBV3-1/TRBV3-2	ASRQGGGYT
TRBD1	TRBV6-2/TRBV6-3	ASSYPYTRGLPEH
TRBD2	TRBV7-9	ASSQDRTSGGNEQF
.	TRBV11-2	ASREAGGSPTEQY
.	TRBV7-2	ASSVHLSYEQY
.	TRBV3-1/TRBV3-2	ASSLQGGSPLH
.	TRBV7-9	ASSPPRGGYT
.	TRBV5-8	ASSITGTSTPNYGYT
TRBD2	TRBV7-3	ASSPATSGGGNEQF
TRBD2	TRBV4-1	ASSGAGGPREQY
TRBD1	TRBV10-1	ASRLRQGADYGYT
TRBD1	TRBV4-1	ASSHLGQADYEQY
TRBD1	TRBV6-5	ASRQGQGIYGYT
TRBD1	TRBV28	ASSLSGQGLNEQF
.	TRBV11-3	ASSLEGGSYNEQF
.	TRBV7-3	ATSGLKPPLH
.	TRBV29-1	SVDSDNEQF
TRBD1	TRBV2	ASRRGVPGQNNEKLF